This T cell receptor beta chain was captured in a study of cytomegalovirus exposure and HLA in healthy donors. Clones were sequenced by immunoSEQ multiplex PCR, and TCRdb holds only the in-frame ones, with some missing. The sample includes about 62,000 clones, over 90% of them seen just once. Regarding the study as a whole: Overall, around 160 TCR beta chains were annotated as cytomegalovirus-associated. The classifier was said to identify cytomegalovirus status with high specificity and sensitivity. The authors confirmed in vitro that a few CMV-associated chains were specific for CMV antigens. Most TCRs appeared rarely, but some public TCRs recurred in many donors.

V lost 3 bases, J lost 4 bases, and 7 bases stayed unmatched. Germline V lookup: CDR1 SGDLS, CDR2 YYNGEE. This CDR3 comprises 15 residues. The count of this clone is one. Its antigen is unknown. The source of this sequence is a woman aged 18 to 35 in good health and CMV-seropositive. V and J are TRBV9 and TRBJ2-3; TRBD2 matches 8 bases. Material: PBMCs. This CDR3 reads CASSGGGPWSDTQYF. CDR3 bases: TGTGCCAGCAGCGGCGGGGGGCCCTGGTCAGATACGCAGTATTTT.